The source of this T cell receptor beta chain is a study of blood T cells in healthy people across ages. Samples each had at least 5 micrograms of total RNA extracted. This clonotype has a handful of counts. What it binds is not known. V was shortened by 4 bases and J by 5 bases, with 30 bases between the two germline ends. The CDR3 has 19 amino acids. Germline V gives CDR1 SGHDT, CDR2 YYEEEE. A sample-barcoded 5' primer and a J-beta primer mix were used in a second PCR of roughly 7 to 11 cycles. TCRdb re-analysed the 5' RACE reads in MiXCR, keeping a single row per CDR3 protein. Of fewer than 950,000 distinct CDR3 sequences in the sample, 36% were seen once. General study results and limits: When one million T cells were used, diversity estimates were thought to be underestimates. Versus aged donors, long-lived donors had higher diversity and more naive CD4+ cells. No one knew whether donors had CMV, which possibly confounded expanded clonotype changes.

The sequence was collected from a man between 18 and 35 years old in good health. The sequenced sample consisted of blood. The V call is TRBV5-6, the J call TRBJ2-5; D is unresolved. The CDR3 reads CASSGSTQTSGRPRETQYF. The CDR3 region has the DNA TGTGCCAGCAGCGGATCTACCCAGACATCGGGCCGACCTAGGGAGACCCAGTACTTC.